One sample yielded the 24 T cell receptor beta chains listed below, sequenced in a study of human T cells and chemical hapten exposure. A single record per CDR3 protein comes from TCRdb applying MiXCR to the RACE reads. The sample carries under 55,000 distinct CDR3 sequences, 9.9% recorded once. Time point described: patch test 3, about 24 weeks after DPC sensitization. The treatment is: therapeutic diphenylcyclopropenone sensitization with weekly scalp DPC. The material sequenced was whole blood, taken in connection with sensitization to the hapten diphenylcyclopropenone (DPC). The receptor source for this set is a woman in her thirties or forties with alopecia areata. Some clones in this sample may be carry-over from other donors' samples.

This clonotype was seen many times. This chain connects TRBV28 to TRBJ1-6; the match to TRBD1 covers 10 bases. CDR3 length: 15 residues. Germline loops: CDR1 MDHEN, CDR2 SYDVKM. Unmatched junction bases numbered 8, after V lost 6 bases and J lost 9 bases. DNA of the CDR3: TGTGCCAGCAGAATGACAGGGGGCGGCACTTCACCCCTCCACTTT. This gives the protein CASRMTGGGTSPLHF.

This clonotype was observed a handful of times. V is TRBV5-5 and J is TRBJ2-1, with TRBD2 matching over 7 bases. The germline gives CDR1 SGHKS, CDR2 YYEKEE (reference sequence). J was trimmed by 4 bases and V by 1 base; bases with no gene match: 5. The length of the CDR3 is 15 residues. The CDR3 is CASSLRVAGYNEQFF. In DNA form, the CDR3 reads TGTGCCAGCAGCTTGAGAGTAGCGGGTTACAATGAGCAGTTCTTC.

This clonotype has ten or more counts. The chain combines TRBV7-2 with TRBJ2-5, with TRBD1 matching 8 bases. Losses at the gene ends were 3 bases for V and 5 bases for J; bases not matched to a gene: 2. The CDR3 runs to 13 residues. The germline V gene encodes CDR1 SGHTA and CDR2 FQGNSA. CDR3 DNA sequence: TGTGCCAGCAGCTTTGACAGGGGTGAGACCCAGTACTTC. Its protein is CASSFDRGETQYF.

This clonotype has more than one count but fewer than ten. The rearrangement uses TRBV6-1 and TRBJ1-2; the D is unclear. The CDR3 has 13 residues. Deletions cut 3 bases from V and 7 bases from J, with 12 bases between. Germline V lookup: CDR1 MNHNS, CDR2 SASEGT. The CDR3 nucleotides read TGTGCCAGCAGTGAGGGAATTTTCGTTGGCTACACCTTC. Its translation: CASSEGIFVGYTF.

The table lists this clonotype with a few counts. This chain links TRBV20-1 with TRBJ2-6, with TRBD1 identical over 7 bases. The CDR3 length is 17 residues. The V and J ends lost 5 bases and 0 bases, in that order; junction bases with no gene match: 10. The germline V gene encodes CDR1 DFQATT and CDR2 SNEGSKA (reference sequence). CDR3 coding DNA: TGCAGTGCTCCAGAGGGACAGTCAAGCTCTGGGGCCAACGTCCTGACTTTC. This translates into CSAPEGQSSSGANVLTF.

There are many counts of this clonotype. At one boundary the junction diverges from the germline segment, which might be a read error. V and J are TRBV5-1 and TRBJ2-3; D is undetermined. CDR1 is SGHRS and CDR2 is YFSETQ in the germline V gene. The CDR3 consists of 11 residues. The CDR3 DNA sequence: TGTGCCAGCAGCTTAGGAGATACGCAGTATTTT. Amino acid sequence: CASSLGDTQYF.

Regarding this clonotype: A read error is possible here, since a much larger clone lies one base away. The chain combines TRBV2 with TRBJ1-5; perhaps TRBD1 as D (6 bases). Germline CDR1 reads SNHLY; CDR2 reads FYNNEI. The CDR3 is made up of 15 amino acids. Trimming cost V 6 bases and J 2 bases, with 14 bases left between them. CDR3 loop: CASSVSDSRNQPQHF. In DNA, the CDR3 is TGTGCCAGCAGCGTGTCGGACAGCCGCAATCAGCCCCAGCATTTT.

This clonotype was observed at least ten times. This chain uses TRBV6-4 with TRBJ2-2; D is ambiguous. Germline CDR1 MRHNA, CDR2 SNTAGT. The V gene lost 4 bases and the J gene lost 8 bases, with 11 bases spanning the gap. The CDR3 length is 13 residues. The CDR3 loop is CASSVGPEGELFF. DNA of the CDR3: TGTGCCAGCAGTGTCGGTCCTGAGGGGGAGCTGTTTTTT.

Sample share makes this clonotype medium-sized. The CDR3 DNA reads TGTGCCAGCTCCCAATCCCTAGCGGGGGCCCGCACAGATACGCAGTATTTT. It specifies CASSQSLAGARTDTQYF. The gene calls are TRBV18 and TRBJ2-3, with 10 bases fitting TRBD2. Germline V gene data show CDR1 as KGHSH and CDR2 as LQKENI. The trim removed 6 bases at V and 1 base at J, leaving 10 bases unmatched. The CDR3 consists of 17 residues. The full variable domain, in which reference TRBV18 and TRBJ2-3 provide the parts outside the CDR3, is NAGVMQNPRHLVRRRGQEARLRCSPMKGHSHVYWYRQLPEEGLKFMVYLQKENIIDESGMPKERFSAEFPKEGPSILRIQQVVRGDSAAYFCASSQSLAGARTDTQYFGPGTRLTVL.

This clonotype was observed a few times. At one end, the junction sequence differs from germline, possibly due to a read error. J is TRBJ1-2 and V is TRBV4-1, with D unclear. There are 12 residues in the CDR3. The germline gives CDR1 MGHRA, CDR2 YSYEKL. The CDR3 protein is CASSQVLGALHF. The CDR3 DNA sequence: TGCGCCAGCAGCCAGGTTCTCGGAGCCCTTCACTTC.

This clonotype was picked up a small number of times. The chain employs TRBV18 and TRBJ1-5; possibly TRBD1 for D (6 bases). CDR3 length: 16 residues. CDR1 is KGHSH and CDR2 is LQKENI in the germline V gene. The V end lost 3 bases, the J end lost 2 bases, and 14 bases lay between the germline ends. CDR3 loop: CASSPTGAGGNQPQHF. The CDR3 DNA reads as TGTGCCAGCTCACCGACGGGGGCGGGGGGCAATCAGCCCCAGCATTTT.

There are many counts of this clonotype. This chain connects TRBV20-1 to TRBJ2-7; D may be TRBD1 (6 bases). Germline V CDR1 and CDR2: DFQATT, SNEGSKA (reference sequence). Trimming cost V 3 bases and J 2 bases, with 8 bases left between them. This CDR3 contains 12 residues. The CDR3 DNA follows: TGCAGTGCTAGCCGGGACACCTACGAGCAGTACTTC. Translating it yields CSASRDTYEQYF.

This clonotype was counted many times. The J gene is TRBJ2-3, the V gene TRBV12-3 or TRBV12-4; 8 bases agree with TRBD1. Trimming removed 7 bases from V and 2 bases from J; junction bases left unmatched: 8. This CDR3 has 15 amino acids. In nucleotides, the CDR3 is TGTGCCAGCACCTCCCGGACAGGGTCCACAGATACGCAGTATTTT. It yields the protein CASTSRTGSTDTQYF.

The chain combines TRBV9 with TRBJ2-5; D unresolved. Germline CDR1 is SGDLS and CDR2 is YYNGEE. The CDR3 is 17 residues long. Trimming cost V 0 bases and J 1 base, with 16 bases left between them. This CDR3 is CASSVGRWQATQETQYF. CDR3 nucleotide sequence: TGTGCCAGCAGCGTAGGACGATGGCAGGCAACCCAAGAGACCCAGTACTTC.

This rearrangement joins TRBV3-1 to TRBJ1-1, with D possibly being TRBD1 (6 bases). The V end was cut by 5 bases, the J end by 1 base, with 14 bases between. The CDR3 is 15 amino acids. Germline V gives CDR1 LGHDT, CDR2 YNNKEL (reference sequence). The CDR3 DNA follows: TGTGCCAGCAGCTGGCGAACAGGGTCGAACACTGAAGCTTTCTTT. Amino acids: CASSWRTGSNTEAFF.

This clonotype has more than one count but fewer than ten. This sequence joins TRBV10-3 and TRBJ2-7; D gene ambiguous. The CDR3 consists of 14 residues. V was shortened by 6 bases and J by 0 bases, with 12 bases between the two germline ends. Germline CDR1 ENHRY, CDR2 SYGVKD. Written as DNA, the CDR3 is TGTGCCATCAGACCCACACAGACCTCCTACGAGCAGTACTTC. Protein product: CAIRPTQTSYEQYF.

This clonotype has at least ten counts. This chain links TRBV6-2 or TRBV6-3 with TRBJ2-3; 10 bases map to TRBD2. Germline CDR1 is MNHEY and CDR2 is SVGEGT. The CDR3 runs to 17 residues. J was trimmed by 4 bases and V by 8 bases; bases with no gene match: 15. CDR3 nucleotide sequence: TGTGCCAGCTCCCTCGGGTCAGCGGGGGGGAATGCAGATACGCAGTATTTT. Protein: CASSLGSAGGNADTQYF.

The table lists this clonotype with a few counts. V and J are TRBV20-1 and TRBJ2-7; 15 positions match TRBD2. Germline CDR1 reads DFQATT; CDR2 reads SNEGSKA (reference sequence). V trimming: 8 bases; J trimming: 2 bases; junction bases outside the gene matches: 7. This CDR3 is 15 amino acids long. CDR3 in DNA: TGCAGTACAGGACTAGCGGGGGGGCCCCCCTACGAGCAGTACTTC. Protein sequence: CSTGLAGGPPYEQYF.

The V and J genes are TRBV7-8 and TRBJ2-1; TRBD2 is a possible D gene (5 bases). Per germline, CDR1 SGHVS and CDR2 FQNEAQ. Trimming took off 5 bases at V and 10 bases at J, with 18 bases between the two ends. The CDR3 loop spans 14 amino acids. Here the CDR3 DNA reads TGTGCCAGCAGCCCCCGAGGGAGTTTAAAGGAGCAGTTCTTC. The encoded protein is CASSPRGSLKEQFF.

At least ten counts were recorded for this clonotype. The rearrangement joins TRBV20-1 to TRBJ2-5; 7 bases match TRBD2. Germline CDR1 is DFQATT and CDR2 is SNEGSKA (reference sequence). The V segment lost 1 base and the J segment 2 bases; nucleotides outside the gene matches: 4. This CDR3 has 14 residues. In DNA form, the CDR3 reads TGCAGTGCTAGAGGGCCAGCGGGGCAAGAGACCCAGTACTTC. It specifies CSARGPAGQETQYF.

The rearrangement joins TRBV3-1 to TRBJ2-3; no reliable D call. The CDR3 spans 15 residues. V was cut by 4 bases and J by 2 bases, with 13 bases left in between. The germline V gene encodes CDR1 LGHDT and CDR2 YNNKEL (reference sequence). This CDR3 is CASSPNQQHTDTQYF. The DNA of the CDR3 is TGTGCCAGCAGCCCCAACCAACAACACACAGATACGCAGTATTTT.

This clonotype was observed a handful of times. The chain recombines TRBV4-3 with TRBJ2-1; D not resolved. With 0 bases removed from V and 9 bases from J, the gap between germline ends came to 12 bases. There are 14 residues in the CDR3. CDR1 is LGHNA, CDR2 YSLEER, per germline. The DNA for the CDR3 is TGCGCCAGCAGCCAAGATTCAGTCTGGAGTGAGCAGTTCTTC. Translation gives CASSQDSVWSEQFF.

This clonotype turned up a few times. The chain uses TRBV5-4 and TRBJ2-1, with 10 bases aligning to TRBD2. Germline lookup yields CDR1 SGHNT and CDR2 YYREEE (reference sequence). The CDR3 loop spans 15 amino acids. The V and J ends lost 1 base and 5 bases, in that order; junction bases with no gene match: 3. This CDR3 is CASSLRLAGDNEQFF. The CDR3 DNA sequence: TGTGCCAGCAGCTTGAGGCTAGCGGGGGACAATGAGCAGTTCTTC.

This clonotype was seen many times. V gene TRBV7-9 combines with J gene TRBJ1-1; perhaps TRBD1 as D (5 bases). V lost 5 bases to trimming and J lost 1 base, with 14 bases between them. This CDR3 has 15 amino acids. Per germline, CDR1 SEHNR and CDR2 FQNEAQ (reference sequence). The DNA of the CDR3 is TGTGCCAGCAGCCGACAAGGCCAGGGGAACACTGAAGCTTTCTTT. This codes for CASSRQGQGNTEAFF. The variable domain in full, with the rest retrieved from reference TRBV7-9 and TRBJ1-1, is DTGVSQNPRHKITKRGQNVTFRCDPISEHNRLYWYRQTLGQGPEFLTYFQNEAQLEKSRLLSDRFSAERPKGSFSTLEIQRTEQGDSAMYLCASSRQGQGNTEAFFGQGTRLTVV.